The 8 T cell receptor beta chains reported below all come from one sample, sequenced in a study of T cell repertoires in cytomegalovirus infection. TCRdb independently ran MiXCR on the reads; one entry per CDR3 protein. The sample shows about 700,000 distinct CDR3 sequences, 33% of them seen only once. These TCRs' antigens remain unknown. The sequencing here drew on cultured PBMCs, taken from culture after CMV antigen stimulation. Receptors were obtained from a human donor in good health (CMV status not recorded). Some clones in this sample may be carry-over from other donors' samples.

The chain joins TRBV11-2 to TRBJ2-7; D assignment may be TRBD1 or TRBD2 (5 bases each). Trimming left V 4 bases short and J 9 bases short, with 16 bases between. Germline V lookup: CDR1 SGHAT, CDR2 FQNNGV. The CDR3 totals 13 residues. The CDR3 bases are TGTGCCAGCAGCTCCATTACTAGTAGGGGGCAGTACTTC. Protein product: CASSSITSRGQYF.

The chain carries TRBV19 and TRBJ2-7; tentatively, D is TRBD2 (5 bases). This CDR3 region has 15 residues. CDR1 LNHDA and CDR2 SQIVND come from the germline V gene (reference sequence). V dropped 6 bases and J dropped 7 bases, with 22 bases sitting between them. The CDR3 bases are TGTGCCAGTAGCAAGGGCCGAGGGTTGAGCGGAGAGCAGTACTTC. Amino acids: CASSKGRGLSGEQYF.

This clonotype was detected only a few times. The chain couples TRBV9 to TRBJ2-4; TRBD2 might be the D (5 bases). The CDR3 covers 17 residues. Germline CDR1 SGDLS, CDR2 YYNGEE. V shed 2 bases and J shed 2 bases, with 17 bases lying between them. CDR3 sequence reads: CASSVTADSPPKNIQYF. The CDR3 DNA follows: TGTGCCAGCAGCGTCACTGCGGACTCACCACCCAAAAACATTCAGTACTTC.

The chain links TRBV7-2 to TRBJ2-7, with 10 bases matching TRBD2. This CDR3 has 16 residues. The germline CDR1 and CDR2 sequences are SGHTA and FQGNSA. The ends lost 4 bases at V and 6 bases at J; junction bases unmatched: 12. CDR3 nucleotide sequence: TGTGCCAGCAGCTCTAGACCTAGCGGGGGTGCTCTCGAGCAGTACTTC. Encoded protein: CASSSRPSGGALEQYF.

The table lists this clonotype with a few counts. The chain couples TRBV12-3 or TRBV12-4 to TRBJ2-1, with 8 bases aligning to TRBD1. The CDR3 is 13 amino acids. The V gene end was trimmed by 8 bases and the J gene end by 7 bases; junction bases not matched to a gene: 7. In DNA, the CDR3 is TGTGCCAGCGGGCACAGGGGGAGGAATGAGCAGTTCTTC. This sequence encodes CASGHRGRNEQFF.

The chain recombines TRBV20-1 with TRBJ2-1, with 8 bases fitting TRBD1. The CDR3 is 15 amino acids. Per germline, CDR1 DFQATT and CDR2 SNEGSKA (reference sequence). After removal of 6 bases from V and 8 bases from J, the junction contained 15 bases not matched to a gene. The CDR3 loop reads CSAPRTGRDVDEQFF. The CDR3 DNA sequence: TGCAGTGCCCCTCGGACAGGGAGAGATGTGGATGAGCAGTTCTTC.

The genes are TRBV11-2 and TRBJ2-3; a possible D gene is TRBD1 (6 bases). Germline-derived CDR1 and CDR2 are SGHAT and FQNNGV. The CDR3 has 15 residues. With 3 bases removed from V and 2 bases from J, the gap between germline ends came to 12 bases. The CDR3 protein is CASSFSGAVTDTQYF. CDR3 nucleotides: TGTGCCAGCAGCTTCTCAGGGGCAGTCACAGATACGCAGTATTTT.

This sequence joins TRBV18 and TRBJ2-5; D not resolved. CDR1 and CDR2 (germline): KGHSH, LQKENI. Trimming took 5 bases from V and 1 from J, leaving 11 bases between them. The CDR3 covers 14 residues. Written as DNA, the CDR3 is TGTGCCAGCTCATCGCGACACCTCCAAGAGACCCAGTACTTC. Its translation: CASSSRHLQETQYF.